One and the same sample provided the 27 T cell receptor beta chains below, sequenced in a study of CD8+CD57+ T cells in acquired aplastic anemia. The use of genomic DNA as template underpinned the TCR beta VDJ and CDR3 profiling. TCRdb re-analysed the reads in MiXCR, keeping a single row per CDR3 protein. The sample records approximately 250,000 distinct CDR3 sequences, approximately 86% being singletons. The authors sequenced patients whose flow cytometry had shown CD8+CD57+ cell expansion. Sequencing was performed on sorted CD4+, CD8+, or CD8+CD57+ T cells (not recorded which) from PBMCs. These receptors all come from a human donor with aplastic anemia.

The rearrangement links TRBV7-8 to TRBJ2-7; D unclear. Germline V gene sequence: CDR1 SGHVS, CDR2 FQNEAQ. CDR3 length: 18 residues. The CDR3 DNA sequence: TGTACCAGCAGCTTACCTCGAGGTCCCACAACCCAGTCCTACGAGCAGTACGTC. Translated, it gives CTSSLPRGPTTQSYEQYV.

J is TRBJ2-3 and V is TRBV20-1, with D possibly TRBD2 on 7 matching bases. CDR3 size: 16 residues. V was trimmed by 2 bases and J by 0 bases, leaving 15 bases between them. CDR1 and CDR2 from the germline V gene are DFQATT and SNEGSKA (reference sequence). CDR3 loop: CSARYPPGGSTDTQYF. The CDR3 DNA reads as TGCAGTGCTAGATACCCGCCGGGGGGCAGCACAGATACGCAGTATTTT.

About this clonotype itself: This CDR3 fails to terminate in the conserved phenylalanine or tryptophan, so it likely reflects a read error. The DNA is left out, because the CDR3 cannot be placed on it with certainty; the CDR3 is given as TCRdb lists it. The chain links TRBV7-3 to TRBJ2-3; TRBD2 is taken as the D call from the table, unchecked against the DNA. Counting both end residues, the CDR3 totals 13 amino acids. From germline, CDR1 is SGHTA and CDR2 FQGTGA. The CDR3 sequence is CASRSGESTDTQY.

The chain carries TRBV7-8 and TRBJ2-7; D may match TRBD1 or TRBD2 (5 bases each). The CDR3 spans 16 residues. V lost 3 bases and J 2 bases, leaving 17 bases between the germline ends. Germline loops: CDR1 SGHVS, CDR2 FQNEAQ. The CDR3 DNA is TGTGCCAGCAGCTTTCATCCAGACGGGACCACCTACGAGCAGTACGTC. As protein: CASSFHPDGTTYEQYV.

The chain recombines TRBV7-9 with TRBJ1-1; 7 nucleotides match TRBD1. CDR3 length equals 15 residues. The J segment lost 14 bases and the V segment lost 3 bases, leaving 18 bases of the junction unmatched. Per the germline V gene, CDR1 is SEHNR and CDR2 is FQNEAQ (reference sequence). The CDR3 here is CASSFELTGNTEDFF. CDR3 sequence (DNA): TGTGCCAGCAGCTTCGAACTGACAGGGAACACCGAGGACTTCTTT.

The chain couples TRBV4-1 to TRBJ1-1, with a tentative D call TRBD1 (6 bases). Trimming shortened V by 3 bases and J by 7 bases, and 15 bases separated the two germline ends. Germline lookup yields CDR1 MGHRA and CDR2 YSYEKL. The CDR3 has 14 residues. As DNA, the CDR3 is TGCGCCAGCAGCCATGCAACAGGGCTCGGTGAAGCTTTCTTT. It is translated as CASSHATGLGEAFF.

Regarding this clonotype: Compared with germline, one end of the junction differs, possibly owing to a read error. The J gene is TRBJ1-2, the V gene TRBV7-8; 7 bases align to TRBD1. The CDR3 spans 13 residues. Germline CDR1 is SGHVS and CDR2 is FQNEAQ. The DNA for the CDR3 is TGTGCCAGCAGCCATGGCCTTGACGGGACAGCCATCTTC. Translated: CASSHGLDGTAIF.

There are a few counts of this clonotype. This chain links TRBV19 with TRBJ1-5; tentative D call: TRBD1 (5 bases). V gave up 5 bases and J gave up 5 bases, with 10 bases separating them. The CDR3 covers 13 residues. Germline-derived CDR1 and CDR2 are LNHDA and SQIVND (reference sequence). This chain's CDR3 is CASSARGDQPQHF. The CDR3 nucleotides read TGTGCCAGTAGTGCACGGGGGGATCAGCCCCAGCATTTT.

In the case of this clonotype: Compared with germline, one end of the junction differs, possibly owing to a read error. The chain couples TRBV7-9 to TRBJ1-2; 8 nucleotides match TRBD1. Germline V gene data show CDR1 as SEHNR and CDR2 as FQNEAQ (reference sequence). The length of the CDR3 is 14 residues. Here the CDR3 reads CASSNGQGAQGYQF. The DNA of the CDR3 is TGTGCCAGCAGCAATGGTCAGGGGGCTCAAGGCTACCAGTTC.

This chain's CDR3 is CASSWGQGGGNGQDEQFF. The DNA of the CDR3 is TGTGCCAGCAGCTGGGGACAGGGGGGCGGAAACGGTCAGGATGAGCAGTTCTTC. The V and J genes are TRBV7-1 and TRBJ2-1; 11 positions match TRBD1. TRBV7-1 is noted as an ORF with a role that remains uncertain. CDR3 length: 18 amino acids. V dropped 4 bases and J dropped 8; count of bases not matched to a gene: 16.

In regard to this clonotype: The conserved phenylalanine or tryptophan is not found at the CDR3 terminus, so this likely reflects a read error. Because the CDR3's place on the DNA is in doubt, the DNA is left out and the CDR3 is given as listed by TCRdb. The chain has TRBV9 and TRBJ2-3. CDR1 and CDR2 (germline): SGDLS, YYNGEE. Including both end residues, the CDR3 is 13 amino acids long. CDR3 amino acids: CASSVGVSRNQSL.

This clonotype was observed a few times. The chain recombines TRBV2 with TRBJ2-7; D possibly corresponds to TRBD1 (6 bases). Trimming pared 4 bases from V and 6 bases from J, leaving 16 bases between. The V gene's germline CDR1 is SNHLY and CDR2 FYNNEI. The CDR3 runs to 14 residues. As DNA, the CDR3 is TGTGCCAGCAGTGTGTATCCACAGGGTGGCGAGCAGTACTTC. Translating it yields CASSVYPQGGEQYF.

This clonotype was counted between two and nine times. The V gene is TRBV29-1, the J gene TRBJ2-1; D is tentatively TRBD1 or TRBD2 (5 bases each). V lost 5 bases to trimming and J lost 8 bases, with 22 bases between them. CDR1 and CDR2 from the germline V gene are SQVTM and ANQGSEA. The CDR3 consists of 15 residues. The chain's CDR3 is CSVPVVGTLRDEQFF. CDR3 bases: TGCAGCGTTCCCGTGGTAGGGACCCTTAGGGATGAGCAGTTCTTC.

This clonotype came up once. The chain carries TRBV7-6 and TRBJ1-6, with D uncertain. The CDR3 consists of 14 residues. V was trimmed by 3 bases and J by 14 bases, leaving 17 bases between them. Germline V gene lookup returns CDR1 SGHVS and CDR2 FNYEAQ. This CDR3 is CASSLSSYTYTLHF. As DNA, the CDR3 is TGTGCCAGCAGCTTGAGTTCCTATACTTATACCCTCCACTTT.

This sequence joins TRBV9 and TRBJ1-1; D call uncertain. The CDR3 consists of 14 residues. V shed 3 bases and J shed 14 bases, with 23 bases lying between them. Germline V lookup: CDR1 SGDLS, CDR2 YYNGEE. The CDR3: CASSDPTNTAAFFF. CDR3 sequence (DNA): TGTGCCAGCAGCGACCCCACCAACACTGCAGCTTTCTTCTTT.

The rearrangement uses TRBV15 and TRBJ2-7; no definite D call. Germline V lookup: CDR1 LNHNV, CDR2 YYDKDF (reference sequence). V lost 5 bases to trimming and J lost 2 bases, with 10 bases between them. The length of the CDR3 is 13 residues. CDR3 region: CATSPQQAYEQYF. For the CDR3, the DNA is TGTGCCACCAGCCCTCAACAAGCCTACGAGCAGTACTTC.

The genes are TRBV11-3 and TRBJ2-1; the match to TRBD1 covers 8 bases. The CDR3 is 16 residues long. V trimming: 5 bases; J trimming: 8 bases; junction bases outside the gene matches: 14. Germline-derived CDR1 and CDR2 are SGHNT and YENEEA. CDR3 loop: CASSLEGRQGSDEQFF. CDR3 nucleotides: TGTGCCAGCAGCCTGGAGGGAAGACAGGGGAGCGATGAGCAGTTCTTC.

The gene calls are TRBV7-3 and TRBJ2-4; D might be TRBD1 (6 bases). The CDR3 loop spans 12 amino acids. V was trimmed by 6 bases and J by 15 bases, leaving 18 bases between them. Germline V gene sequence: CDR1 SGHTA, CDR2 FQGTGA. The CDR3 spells CASRGAGDITYF. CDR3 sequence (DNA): TGTGCCAGCAGAGGTGCTGGGGACATTACGTACTTC.

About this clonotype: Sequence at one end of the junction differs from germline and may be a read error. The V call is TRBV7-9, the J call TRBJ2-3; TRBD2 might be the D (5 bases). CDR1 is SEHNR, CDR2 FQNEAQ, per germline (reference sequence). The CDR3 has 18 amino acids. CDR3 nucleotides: TGCGCCAGCAGCTTGGAGTTGTCTAGCAGGACTAGCACAGATACGCAGTATTTT. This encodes CASSLELSSRTSTDTQYF.

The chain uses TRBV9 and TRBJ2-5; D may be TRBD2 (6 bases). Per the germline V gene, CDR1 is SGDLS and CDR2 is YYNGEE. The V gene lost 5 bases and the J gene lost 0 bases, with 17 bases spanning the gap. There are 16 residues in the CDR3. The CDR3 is CASSQGTSGYQETQYF. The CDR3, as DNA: TGTGCCAGCAGTCAAGGGACCAGCGGGTACCAAGAGACCCAGTACTTC.

The CDR3 coding sequence is TGTGCCAGTAGTAAGGAGGCTAGCGGGGACTTACTTAGCACAGATACGCAGTATTTT. Translation: CASSKEASGDLLSTDTQYF. This chain connects TRBV19 to TRBJ2-3, with 9 bases matching TRBD2. The CDR3 spans 19 residues. Germline values: CDR1 LNHDA, CDR2 SQIVND (reference sequence). V lost 4 bases, J lost 0 bases, and 14 bases stayed unmatched.

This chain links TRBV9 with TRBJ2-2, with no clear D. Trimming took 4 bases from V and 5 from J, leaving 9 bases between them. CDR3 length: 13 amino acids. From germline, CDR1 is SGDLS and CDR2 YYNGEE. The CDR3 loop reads CASSSAPTGELFF. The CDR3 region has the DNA TGTGCCAGCAGCTCTGCGCCGACCGGGGAGCTGTTTTTT.

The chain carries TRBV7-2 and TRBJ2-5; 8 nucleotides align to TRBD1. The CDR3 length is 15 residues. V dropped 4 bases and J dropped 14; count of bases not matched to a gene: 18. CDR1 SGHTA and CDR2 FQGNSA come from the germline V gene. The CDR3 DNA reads TGTGCCAGCAGCTCGGCCAGGGGGCACGCCAGCACCGATTACTTC. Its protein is CASSSARGHASTDYF.

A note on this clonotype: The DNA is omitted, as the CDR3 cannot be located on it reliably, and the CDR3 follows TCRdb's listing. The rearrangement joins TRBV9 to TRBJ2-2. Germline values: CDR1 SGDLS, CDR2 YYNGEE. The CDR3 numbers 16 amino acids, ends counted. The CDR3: CASSVAPGSGTGEPFF.

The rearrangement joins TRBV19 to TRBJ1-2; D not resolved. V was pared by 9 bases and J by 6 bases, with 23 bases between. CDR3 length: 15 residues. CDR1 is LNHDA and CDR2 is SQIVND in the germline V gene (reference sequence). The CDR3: CASSGAGGPKDGYTF. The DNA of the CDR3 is TGTGCCAGCAGCGGAGCTGGCGGACCGAAGGATGGCTACACCTTC.

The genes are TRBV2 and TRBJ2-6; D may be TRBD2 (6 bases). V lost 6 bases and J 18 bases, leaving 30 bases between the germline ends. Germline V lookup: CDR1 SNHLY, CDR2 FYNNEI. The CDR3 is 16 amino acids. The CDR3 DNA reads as TGTGCCAGCAGCTATGCGGGTAGCTATGGGGACTTCGTCGGGACTTTC. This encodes CASSYAGSYGDFVGTF.

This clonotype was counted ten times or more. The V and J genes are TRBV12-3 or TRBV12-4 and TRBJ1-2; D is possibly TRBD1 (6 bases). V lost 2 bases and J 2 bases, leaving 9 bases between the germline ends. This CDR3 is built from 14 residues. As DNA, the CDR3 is TGTGCCAGCAGTTTAAGGACAGAAAACTATGGCTACACCTTC. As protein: CASSLRTENYGYTF.